These T cell receptor beta chains were read from a single sample in a study of blood T cell repertoires in COVID-19. Sequenced by immunoSEQ multiplex PCR; TCRdb stores in-frame clones only, minus some. This table holds around 300,000 clones, roughly 84% found once. Sequencing was carried out using peripheral blood. These receptors all stem from a man in his fifties or sixties with active or convalescent COVID-19. CDR3s leave out the opening cysteine and the closing phenylalanine or tryptophan.

>TRBV4-2|TRBJ2-7
ASRDTAGSYEQY
>TRBV4-2|TRBJ1-4
ASSQDGRATEKLF
>TRBV7-3|TRBJ1-2
ASSILGTAGYT
>TRBV28|TRBJ1-1
ASSLSTGGITEAF
>TRBV3-1/TRBV3-2|TRBJ1-2
ASSQDRANYGYT
>TRBV29-1|TRBJ1-2
SVKTVVDYGYT
>TRBV30|TRBJ1-6
AWSKGTEVPLH
>TRBV28|TRBJ1-2
ASSLSMSGTGVTYGYT
>TRBV5-4|TRBJ1-4
ASSIRTGEGEKLF
>TRBV6-5|TRBJ2-2
ASKQNRGRIGELF
>TRBV5-1|TRBJ1-1
ASSFSTGDTEAF
>TRBV18|TRBJ1-2
ASSPTGTDYGYT
>TRBV5-1|TRBJ1-2
ASSLGSPLDDVYGYT
>TRBV9|TRBJ2-4
ASSVDPTSRRNIQY
>TRBV18|TRBJ2-3
ASSPTGFQDTQY
>TRBV28|TRBJ1-5
ASSSAGKDQPQH
>TRBV9|TRBJ2-7
ASSRQGSYEQY
>TRBV4-1|TRBJ2-2
ASSQEQRTGELF
>TRBV2|TRBJ2-1
ASSTDRTGYNEQF
>TRBV28|TRBJ2-7
ASLKEGLAGREQY
>TRBV7-2|TRBJ1-1
ASSLQGSIPTEAF
>TRBV21-1|TRBJ2-2
ASREAPGGPFTGELF
>TRBV3-1/TRBV3-2|TRBJ2-1
ASSQVCRLAGASNEQF
>TRBV19|TRBJ1-3
ASSPRDRFSGNTIY
>TRBV4-1|TRBJ2-7
ASSQVRGYEQY
>TRBV6-5|TRBJ2-1
ASSYSRGRNEQF
>TRBV5-1|TRBJ2-2
ASSPRAGEGTGELF